The 21 T cell receptor beta chains in this list originate from one sample, sequenced in a study of blood T cell repertoires in COVID-19. Some clones are missing from TCRdb's copy, which holds only in-frame ones; the method was immunoSEQ multiplex PCR. The sample includes more than 40,000 clones, approximately 90% of them seen just once. The sequenced sample consisted of peripheral blood. All receptors derive from a man between 65 and 85 years old with acute or convalescent COVID-19.

The genes are TRBV5-1 and TRBJ2-2; the match to TRBD1 covers 11 bases. Trimming cost V 7 bases and J 9 bases; bases outside gene matches: 17. Germline V gene sequence: CDR1 SGHRS, CDR2 YFSETQ. The length of the CDR3 is 17 residues. The CDR3, as DNA: TGCGCCAGCGCAGACTCCGGGACAGGGGGTACTGGGAGGGAGCTGTTTTTT. Protein: CASADSGTGGTGRELFF.

This clone was detected only a few times. V and J are TRBV12-5 and TRBJ1-1; TRBD1 aligns across 9 bases. After removal of 5 bases from V and 4 bases from J, the junction contained 8 bases not matched to a gene. Germline CDR1 is LGHNT and CDR2 is FRNRAP. The CDR3 runs to 15 residues. In nucleotides, the CDR3 is TGTGCTAGTGGTCGATTACAGGGGGCGGGCACTGAAGCTTTCTTT. Translated, it gives CASGRLQGAGTEAFF.

The gene calls are TRBV11-2 and TRBJ2-7, with D possibly matching TRBD2 (5 bases). Germline CDR1 is SGHAT and CDR2 is FQNNGV. The CDR3 is 16 amino acids. V dropped 5 bases and J dropped 2 bases, with 19 bases sitting between them. In DNA form, the CDR3 reads TGTGCCAGCAGCCAGTTGGGGTCGGGGTCTACCTACGAGCAGTACTTC. Residues: CASSQLGSGSTYEQYF.

V and J are TRBV7-2 and TRBJ2-1; no firm D call. The CDR3 extends over 14 amino acids. CDR1 is SGHTA, CDR2 FQGNSA, per germline. Trimming removed 2 bases from V and 2 bases from J, with 7 bases in between. The DNA for the CDR3 is TGTGCCAGCAGCTTATCTCCCCCCTACAATGAGCAGTTCTTC. It specifies CASSLSPPYNEQFF.

This clone showed up just once. V is TRBV3-1 (or the pseudogene TRBV3-2) and J is TRBJ2-7; D gene ambiguous. Per germline, CDR1 LGHDT and CDR2 YNNKEL (reference sequence). V lost 0 bases to trimming and J lost 5 bases, with 11 bases between them. The CDR3 covers 14 residues. DNA for the CDR3: TGTGCCAGCAGCCAAGAGGCAGTCCCCAACGAGCAGTACTTC. This encodes CASSQEAVPNEQYF.

V is TRBV11-3 and J is TRBJ2-1, with 7 bases aligning to TRBD2. CDR1 and CDR2 (germline): SGHNT, YENEEA. Trimming at V came to 6 bases and at J to 0 bases, leaving 5 bases not matched to a gene. The CDR3 runs to 15 residues. The CDR3, as DNA: TGTGCCAGCAGGGCCGGGGGGAGCTCCTACAATGAGCAGTTCTTC. Translating it yields CASRAGGSSYNEQFF.

This rearrangement joins TRBV7-9 to TRBJ2-7; tentatively, D is TRBD2 (6 bases). Germline CDR1 SEHNR, CDR2 FQNEAQ (reference sequence). The CDR3 totals 16 residues. V was shortened by 4 bases and J by 0 bases, with 16 bases between the two germline ends. The CDR3 DNA reads as TGTGCCAGCAGCTACAACCGGGACTCAAGCTCCTACGAGCAGTACTTC. This gives the protein CASSYNRDSSSYEQYF. The whole variable domain, remainder taken from reference TRBV7-9 and TRBJ2-7, is DTGVSQNPRHKITKRGQNVTFRCDPISEHNRLYWYRQTLGQGPEFLTYFQNEAQLEKSRLLSDRFSAERPKGSFSTLEIQRTEQGDSAMYLCASSYNRDSSSYEQYFGPGTRLTVT.

This clone came up a few times. The rearrangement links TRBV7-8 to TRBJ1-2; 8 bases are shared with TRBD1. The germline CDR1 and CDR2 sequences are SGHVS and FQNEAQ. J gave up 4 bases and V 5 bases, and 6 bases lay outside the gene matches. The CDR3 consists of 14 residues. The CDR3 DNA sequence: TGTGCCAGCAGCCTAGGGACAGGCTCCTATGGCTACACCTTC. This translates into CASSLGTGSYGYTF. The variable domain in full, with the rest retrieved from reference TRBV7-8 and TRBJ1-2, is GAGVSQSPRYKVAKRGQDVALRCDPISGHVSLFWYQQALGQGPEFLTYFQNEAQLDKSGLPSDRFFAERPEGSVSTLKIQRTQQEDSAVYLCASSLGTGSYGYTFGSGTRLTVV.

The rearrangement joins TRBV6-1 to TRBJ1-5; D not resolved. The CDR3 length is 12 residues. V was trimmed by 7 bases and J by 6 bases, leaving 10 bases between them. CDR1 and CDR2 (germline): MNHNS, SASEGT. For the CDR3, the DNA is TGTGCCAGCACCCCGGGGAGTCAGCCCCAGCATTTT. Translating gives CASTPGSQPQHF.

The V gene is TRBV11-3, the J gene TRBJ1-3, with D perhaps TRBD1 (5 bases). The CDR3 has 15 residues. CDR1 and CDR2 from the germline V gene are SGHNT and YENEEA. The V gene lost 2 bases and the J gene lost 0 bases, with 8 bases spanning the gap. The CDR3 reads CASSLSGRSGNTIYF. The CDR3 bases are TGTGCCAGCAGCTTATCAGGGCGCTCTGGAAACACCATATATTTT.

The chain couples TRBV14 to TRBJ2-1; D perhaps matches TRBD1 (6 bases). The CDR3 has 15 residues. Germline V gene data show CDR1 as SGHDN and CDR2 as FVKESK. V lost 1 base to trimming and J lost 8 bases, with 15 bases between them. CDR3 nucleotide sequence: TGTGCCAGCAGCCAAGCTTCGCCAGGGGTTGATGAGCAGTTCTTC. Translating it yields CASSQASPGVDEQFF.

The gene calls are TRBV19 and TRBJ1-5; no clear D. In germline, CDR1 is LNHDA, CDR2 SQIVND (reference sequence). V was clipped by 7 bases and J by 6 bases, with 28 bases between them. The CDR3 consists of 18 residues. The CDR3 DNA is TGTGCCAGTATCGACTCGTCCTTGGGCAGGACTCCTACTCAGCCCCAGCATTTT. Protein product: CASIDSSLGRTPTQPQHF.

The rearrangement uses TRBV18 and TRBJ1-2, with D hard to call. Germline lookup yields CDR1 KGHSH and CDR2 LQKENI. Trimming pared 3 bases from V and 4 bases from J, leaving 15 bases between. CDR3 length: 15 amino acids. The CDR3 sequence is CASSPRTEGFYGYTF. CDR3 DNA sequence: TGTGCCAGCTCACCCCGAACAGAGGGCTTCTATGGCTACACCTTC.

The V gene is TRBV27, the J gene TRBJ1-5, with 7 bases that match TRBD1. The CDR3 is 16 residues long. Trimming took 5 bases from V and 2 from J; bases not matched to a gene: 9. Germline loops: CDR1 MNHEY, CDR2 SMNVEV (reference sequence). The CDR3 DNA is TGTGCCAGCAGTGCAATAACAGGGGTTGGCAATCAGCCCCAGCATTTT. Amino acids: CASSAITGVGNQPQHF.

This clone was observed once. CDR3 DNA sequence: TGTGCCAGCAGCTCCCGACAGGGCACCCCCTACGAGCAGTACTTC. Amino acids: CASSSRQGTPYEQYF. The chain combines TRBV4-2 with TRBJ2-7; 7 nucleotides match TRBD1. With 5 bases clipped from V and 2 bases from J, the junction kept 9 bases outside the gene matches. Germline CDR1 is LGHNA and CDR2 is YNFKEQ. The CDR3 is 15 residues long.

The chain combines TRBV28 with TRBJ2-7; unclear D gene. CDR3 length: 14 residues. The germline V and J ends were trimmed by 1 base and 1 base, with 8 bases remaining between them. Germline loops: CDR1 MDHEN, CDR2 SYDVKM. The CDR3 loop is CASSLLEISYEQYF. The CDR3 nucleotides read TGTGCCAGCAGTTTATTAGAGATTTCCTACGAGCAGTACTTC.

The table lists this clone with a count of one. CDR3 DNA sequence: TGTGCCACCCGGGACAGGGTTGGTCAGCCCCAGCATTTT. Its protein product is CATRDRVGQPQHF. The chain uses TRBV19 and TRBJ1-5; 9 bases fit TRBD1. Germline V gene lookup returns CDR1 LNHDA and CDR2 SQIVND (reference sequence). The CDR3 is 13 residues long. The junction had 7 bases not matched to a gene; V was cut back by 10 bases and J by 6 bases. Looking up the rest from reference TRBV19 and TRBJ1-5 gives the full variable domain: DGGITQSPKYLFRKEGQNVTLSCEQNLNHDAMYWYRQDPGQGLRLIYYSQIVNDFQKGDIAEGYSVSREKKESFPLTVTSAQKNPTAFYLCATRDRVGQPQHFGDGTRLSIL.

This chain joins TRBV3-1 (or the pseudogene TRBV3-2) and TRBJ2-3; 10 nucleotides agree with TRBD2. Germline V gene data show CDR1 as LGHDT and CDR2 as YNNKEL (reference sequence). Losses at the gene ends were 0 bases for V and 5 bases for J; bases not matched to a gene: 5. The CDR3 totals 16 residues. The CDR3 protein is CASSQDPSGGVDTQYF. In nucleotides, the CDR3 is TGTGCCAGCAGCCAAGATCCGAGCGGGGGGGTAGATACGCAGTATTTT.

The rearrangement joins TRBV7-8 to TRBJ1-2; 7 bases line up with TRBD1. From germline, CDR1 is SGHVS and CDR2 FQNEAQ. The V and J ends lost 5 bases and 8 bases, in that order; junction bases with no gene match: 20. CDR3 length: 17 amino acids. The CDR3 region has the DNA TGTGCCAGCAGCGCCCATACCCCCGCCGGGACAGTGAACGGCTACACCTTC. Protein: CASSAHTPAGTVNGYTF. The variable domain in full, with the rest retrieved from reference TRBV7-8 and TRBJ1-2, is GAGVSQSPRYKVAKRGQDVALRCDPISGHVSLFWYQQALGQGPEFLTYFQNEAQLDKSGLPSDRFFAERPEGSVSTLKIQRTQQEDSAVYLCASSAHTPAGTVNGYTFGSGTRLTVV.

The V call is TRBV11-2, the J call TRBJ2-4; D may be TRBD2 (5 bases). The CDR3 is 16 residues long. V was shortened by 5 bases and J by 0 bases, with 14 bases between the two germline ends. The V gene's germline CDR1 is SGHAT and CDR2 FQNNGV. CDR3 loop: CASSPLETLAKNIQYF. The CDR3, as DNA: TGTGCCAGCAGCCCACTAGAGACTTTAGCCAAAAACATTCAGTACTTC.

The chain joins TRBV4-1 to TRBJ2-3, with 9 bases matching TRBD2. This CDR3 has 18 residues. The V gene end was trimmed by 1 base and the J gene end by 5 bases; junction bases not matched to a gene: 13. Germline V CDR1 and CDR2: MGHRA, YSYEKL. The CDR3 DNA sequence: TGCGCCAGCAGCCAAGCTCCCCCCGGGCGGGGGGGCCTAGATACGCAGTATTTT. Translated: CASSQAPPGRGGLDTQYF.